Each of the 2 T cell receptor beta chains below was sequenced from the same sample in a study of blood T cell repertoires in COVID-19. The protocol was immunoSEQ multiplex PCR, while the TCRdb copy is restricted to in-frame clones and leaves out a portion. The sample yields hundreds of thousands of clones, roughly nine tenths seen once. Sequenced input: PBMCs or T cells enriched from blood (not recorded which). The receptors come from a woman in her 30s who had recovered from COVID-19.

The chain is built from TRBV3-1 (or the pseudogene TRBV3-2) and TRBJ1-2; perhaps TRBD1 as D (5 bases). The germline gives CDR1 LGHDT, CDR2 YNNKEL (reference sequence). The V and J ends lost 7 bases and 4 bases respectively, with 16 bases between them. CDR3 length: 14 amino acids. CDR3 sequence reads: CASTARGQSYGYTF. The CDR3 DNA is TGTGCCAGCACCGCAAGGGGCCAGAGCTATGGCTACACCTTC.

This chain links TRBV24-1 with TRBJ1-2, with D unclear. V lost 9 bases, J lost 0 bases, and 10 bases lay in between. The CDR3 sequence is 13 residues long. Germline CDR1 is KGHDR and CDR2 is SFDVKD. CDR3 nucleotides: TGTGCCACCGCCGCGTCTGCTAACTATGGCTACACCTTC. This sequence encodes CATAASANYGYTF.